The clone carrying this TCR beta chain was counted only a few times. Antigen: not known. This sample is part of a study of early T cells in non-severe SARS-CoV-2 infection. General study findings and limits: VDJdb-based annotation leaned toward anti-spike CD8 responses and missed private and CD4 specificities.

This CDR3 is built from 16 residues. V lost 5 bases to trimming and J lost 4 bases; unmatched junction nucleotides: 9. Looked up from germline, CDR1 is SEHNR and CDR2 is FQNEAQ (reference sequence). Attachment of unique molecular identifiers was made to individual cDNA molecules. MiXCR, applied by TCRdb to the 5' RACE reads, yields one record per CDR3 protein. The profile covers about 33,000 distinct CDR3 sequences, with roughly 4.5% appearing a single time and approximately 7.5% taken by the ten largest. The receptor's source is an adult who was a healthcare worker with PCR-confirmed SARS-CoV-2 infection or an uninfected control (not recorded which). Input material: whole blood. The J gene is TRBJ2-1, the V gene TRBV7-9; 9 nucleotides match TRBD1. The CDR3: CASSNYPGQGYNEQFF. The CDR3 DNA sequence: TGTGCCAGCAGCAATTATCCGGGACAGGGATACAATGAGCAGTTCTTC.